This T cell receptor (beta chain) was documented in a study of blood T cell repertoires in COVID-19. Study-wide background: Acute and convalescent COVID-19 specimens originated in the United States, Italy and Spain. From T cells, B-cell-depleted T cells, or PBMCs came the material, which was cDNA or gDNA.

The protocol was immunoSEQ multiplex PCR, while the TCRdb copy is restricted to in-frame clones and leaves out a portion. The data show around 370,000 clones, about 93% seen once. V was pared by 4 bases and J by 5 bases, with 3 bases of the junction left unmatched. CDR1 is LGHDT, CDR2 YNNKEL, per germline (reference sequence). The CDR3 covers 14 residues. This receptor was identified in a woman aged 18-35 years who had recovered from COVID-19. This chain connects TRBV3-1 (or the pseudogene TRBV3-2) to TRBJ1-4; 8 nucleotides match TRBD1. Specimen: peripheral blood. The CDR3 region has the DNA TGTGCCAGCAGCCCCTGGGACAGGAATGAAAAACTGTTTTTT. It codes for CASSPWDRNEKLFF.